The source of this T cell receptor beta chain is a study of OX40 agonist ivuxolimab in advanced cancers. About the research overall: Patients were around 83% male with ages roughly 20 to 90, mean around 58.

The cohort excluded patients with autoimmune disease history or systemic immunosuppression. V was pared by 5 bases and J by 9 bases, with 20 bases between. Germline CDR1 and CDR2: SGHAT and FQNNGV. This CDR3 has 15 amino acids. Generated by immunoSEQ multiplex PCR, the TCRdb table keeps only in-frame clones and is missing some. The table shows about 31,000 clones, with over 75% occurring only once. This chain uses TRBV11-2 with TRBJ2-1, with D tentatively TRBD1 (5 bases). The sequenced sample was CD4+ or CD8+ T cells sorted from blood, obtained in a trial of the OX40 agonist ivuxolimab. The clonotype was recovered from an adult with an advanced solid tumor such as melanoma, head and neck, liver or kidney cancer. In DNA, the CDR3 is TGTGCCAGCAGCCCCCGCCCTAGGGGTAGGGGTGAGCAGTTCTTC. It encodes CASSPRPRGRGEQFF.